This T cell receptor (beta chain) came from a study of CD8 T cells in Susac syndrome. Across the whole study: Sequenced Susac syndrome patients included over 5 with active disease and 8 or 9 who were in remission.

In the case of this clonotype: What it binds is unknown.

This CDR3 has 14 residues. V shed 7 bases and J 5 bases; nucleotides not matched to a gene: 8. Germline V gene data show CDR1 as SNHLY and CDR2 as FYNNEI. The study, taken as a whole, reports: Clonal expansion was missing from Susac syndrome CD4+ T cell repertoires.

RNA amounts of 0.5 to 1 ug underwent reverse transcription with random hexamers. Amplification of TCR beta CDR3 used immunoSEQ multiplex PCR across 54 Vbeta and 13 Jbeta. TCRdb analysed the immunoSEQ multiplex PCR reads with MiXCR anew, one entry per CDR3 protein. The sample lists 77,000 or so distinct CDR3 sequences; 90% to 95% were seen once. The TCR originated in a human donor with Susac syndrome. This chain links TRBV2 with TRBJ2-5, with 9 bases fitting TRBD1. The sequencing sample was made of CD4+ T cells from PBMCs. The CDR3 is CASTIQGAWETQYF. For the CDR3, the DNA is TGTGCCAGCACTATACAGGGGGCATGGGAGACCCAGTACTTC.